This T cell receptor (beta chain) derives from a study of vaccination and CD4 T cells after COVID-19. Study information: Either the Pfizer-BioNTech BNT162b2 or Moderna mRNA-1273 vaccine was given as two doses.

Time point: late sampling 161 to 241 days after vaccination in a few convalescent patients. As for treatment: approximately 9-day PBMC culture with coronavirus spike peptide pools or control peptides (ViraFEST assay). Study-level points and caveats: Among reactive clones from convalescent patients, a median 86.3% appeared only post-vaccination.

CDR3 length equals 12 residues. The germline gives CDR1 SGHVS, CDR2 FQNEAQ. The V end lost 2 bases, the J end lost 6 bases, and 8 bases lay between the germline ends. About this clonotype: Antigen unknown.

An Oncomine TCR Beta short-read assay was used to sequence the DNA from cultured CD4+ T cells. Genomic DNA was isolated from cultured CD4+ T cells. TCRdb re-analysed the PCR reads in MiXCR, keeping a single row per CDR3 protein. This repertoire shows tens of thousands of distinct CDR3 sequences, 41% found once; its top ten account for over 4%. The J gene is TRBJ2-7, the V gene TRBV7-8; D uncertain. Sequences were derived from CD4+ T cells from blood, cultured in vitro, sampled about 7 months after SARS-CoV-2 vaccination. This receptor was obtained from a human donor who had recovered from COVID-19. The CDR3 loop is CASSLTWGEQYF. The CDR3 nucleotides are TGTGCCAGCAGCTTAACCTGGGGCGAGCAGTACTTC. Complete variable domain (other parts from reference TRBV7-8 and TRBJ2-7): GAGVSQSPRYKVAKRGQDVALRCDPISGHVSLFWYQQALGQGPEFLTYFQNEAQLDKSGLPSDRFFAERPEGSVSTLKIQRTQQEDSAVYLCASSLTWGEQYFGPGTRLTVT.